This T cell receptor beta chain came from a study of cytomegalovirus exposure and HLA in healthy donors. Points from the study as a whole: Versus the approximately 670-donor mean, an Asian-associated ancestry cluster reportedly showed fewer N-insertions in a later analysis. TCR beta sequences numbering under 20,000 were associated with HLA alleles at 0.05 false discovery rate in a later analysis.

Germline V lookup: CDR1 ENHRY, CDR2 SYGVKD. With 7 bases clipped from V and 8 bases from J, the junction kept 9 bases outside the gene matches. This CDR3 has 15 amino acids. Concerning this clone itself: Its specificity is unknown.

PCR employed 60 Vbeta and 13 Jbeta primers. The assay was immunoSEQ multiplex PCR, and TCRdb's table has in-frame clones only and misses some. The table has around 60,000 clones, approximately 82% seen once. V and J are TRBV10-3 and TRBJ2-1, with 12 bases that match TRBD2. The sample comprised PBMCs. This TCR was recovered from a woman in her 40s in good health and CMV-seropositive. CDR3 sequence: CAITLAGGPNDEQFF. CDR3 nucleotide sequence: TGTGCCATCACCCTAGCGGGGGGGCCTAACGATGAGCAGTTCTTC.